These T cell receptor beta chains were read from a single sample in a study of cytomegalovirus exposure and HLA in healthy donors. This table comes from immunoSEQ multiplex PCR, and its TCRdb copy is limited to in-frame clones, with some not included. Of 100,000 to 150,000 clones in the sample, just over 75% were seen once. The sequenced sample consisted of PBMCs. These receptors originate from a woman in her forties or fifties in good health and CMV-seronegative. Both conserved end residues are part of each CDR3. A D gene is named only where the DNA matches it firmly. Some rows mark clone size as missing; the rest say once, few, many or name a class of expanded clone.

cdr3_aa cdr3_nt clone_size j_call v_call d_call
CASTPGILENSPLHF TGCGCCAGCACCCCGGGAATTCTTGAGAATTCACCCCTCCACTTT . TRBJ1-6 TRBV5-1 .
CASSRGTPGANEQFF TGTGCCAGCAGTCGGGGGACCCCCGGGGCGAATGAGCAGTTCTTC . TRBJ2-1 TRBV6-5 .
CASSSTGGNYGYTF TGTGCCAGCTCATCGACAGGGGGCAACTATGGCTACACCTTC . TRBJ1-2 TRBV18 TRBD1
CSVGTGARQPQNF . . TRBJ1-5 TRBV29-1 .
CASSLLPALQPQHF TGTGCCAGCAGTTTGCTTCCTGCGCTTCAGCCCCAGCATTTT . TRBJ1-5 TRBV27 .
CSVGQGQGGNQPQHF TGCAGCGTTGGCCAAGGACAGGGAGGCAATCAGCCCCAGCATTTT . TRBJ1-5 TRBV29-1 TRBD1
CASSVRQGDAYEQYF TGTGCCAGCAGCGTTCGACAGGGTGACGCCTACGAGCAGTACTTC . TRBJ2-7 TRBV2 TRBD1
CASSLYRINNQPQHF TGTGCCAGCAGCTTATACAGGATAAACAATCAGCCCCAGCATTTT . TRBJ1-5 TRBV7-8 .
CASRNSDRGRDTQYF TGTGCCAGCAGAAACTCCGACAGGGGGCGCGATACGCAGTATTTT once TRBJ2-3 TRBV27 TRBD1
CATSRDPVYGYTF TGTGCCACCAGCAGAGACCCAGTCTATGGCTACACCTTC . TRBJ1-2 TRBV15 .
CASSQGDRGGDTQYF TGTGCCAGCAGCCAGGGGGACAGGGGTGGGGATACGCAGTATTTT . TRBJ2-3 TRBV27 TRBD1
CASTKQGNTGELFF TGTGCCAGTACCAAACAGGGCAACACCGGGGAGCTGTTTTTT . TRBJ2-2 TRBV19 .
CASSLRLGSNQPQHF TGTGCCAGCAGCTTGCGGCTAGGTAGCAATCAGCCCCAGCATTTT once TRBJ1-5 TRBV5-8 .
CSVGTGALGTQYF TGCAGCGTTGGGACAGGGGCCCTAGGGACCCAGTACTTC . TRBJ2-5 TRBV29-1 TRBD1
CASNDRANEQYF TGTGCCAGCAACGACAGGGCAAACGAGCAGTACTTC . TRBJ2-7 TRBV25-1 TRBD1
CASSTDSADTQYF TGTGCCAGCAGCACCGACAGCGCAGATACGCAGTATTTT . TRBJ2-3 TRBV11-2 .
CASSQVRETQYF TGTGCCAGCAGCCAAGTCAGGGAGACCCAGTACTTC . TRBJ2-5 TRBV14 .
CASRMAGGDTQYF TGTGCCAGCCGCATGGCGGGAGGAGATACGCAGTATTTT . TRBJ2-3 TRBV18 TRBD2
CASSFTAARNEQFF TGCGCCAGCAGCTTTACTGCTGCGCGGAATGAGCAGTTCTTC once TRBJ2-1 TRBV5-1 .
CASSYQPHRGNTIYF TGTGCCAGCAGTTATCAGCCCCACAGAGGAAACACCATATATTTT . TRBJ1-3 TRBV28 .
CARSSEGTRNQPQHF TGTGCCAGAAGCTCGGAGGGCACTCGCAATCAGCCCCAGCATTTT few TRBJ1-5 TRBV5-3 .
CASRLTGGGFYEQYF TGTGCCAGCAGACTAACAGGGGGGGGGTTCTACGAGCAGTACTTC . TRBJ2-7 TRBV6-5 .
CASSLSTPGRGLNTEAFF TGTGCCAGCAGCTTATCTACCCCGGGCAGGGGCCTGAACACTGAAGCTTTCTTT . TRBJ1-1 TRBV11-1 .
CASRPTGAVGEQYF TGTGCCAGCAGGCCCACAGGGGCCGTTGGCGAGCAGTACTTC . TRBJ2-7 TRBV6-1 TRBD1
CASSPRQAREPQHF TGTGCCAGCAGCCCCCGACAGGCCCGGGAGCCCCAGCATTTT . TRBJ1-5 TRBV13 .
CAWSQVRDSYGYTF TGTGCCTGGAGTCAGGTCCGGGACAGCTATGGCTACACCTTC . TRBJ1-2 TRBV30 TRBD1
CAWSVRGGQPQHF TGTGCCTGGAGTGTAAGGGGTGGGCAGCCCCAGCATTTT few TRBJ1-5 TRBV30 .
CASSPRTTETQYF TGCGCCAGCAGCCCGCGGACAACGGAGACCCAGTACTTC . TRBJ2-5 TRBV5-1 .
CASGPRLARETQYF TGTGCTAGTGGTCCGAGACTAGCACGGGAGACCCAGTACTTC few TRBJ2-5 TRBV12-5 TRBD2
CASSSDRGTVYF TGTGCCAGCAGCTCAGACAGGGGGACTGTTTATTTT . TRBJ2-3 TRBV6-1 TRBD1
CASRKQGDGTQYF TGTGCCAGCAGAAAGCAGGGGGATGGGACCCAGTACTTC . TRBJ2-5 TRBV28 TRBD1
CASSWTGLNTEAFF TGTGCCAGCAGCTGGACAGGGTTGAACACTGAAGCTTTCTTT . TRBJ1-1 TRBV7-9 TRBD1
CASSLAGQGAGNTIYF TGTGCCAGCAGCTTAGCGGGACAGGGGGCTGGAAACACCATATATTTT . TRBJ1-3 TRBV7-2 TRBD1
CASSSEAGGYGYTF TGTGCCAGCAGTTCTGAGGCAGGGGGCTATGGCTACACCTTC . TRBJ1-2 TRBV6-4 TRBD1
CASSPSSGSEEAQYF TGTGCCAGCAGCCCGAGCAGCGGGAGTGAGGAGGCACAGTACTTC . TRBJ2-5 TRBV7-2 TRBD2
CASSHPTPNYGYTF TGTGCCAGCAGCCACCCGACACCTAACTATGGCTACACCTTC . TRBJ1-2 TRBV11-1 .
CASSQADTQYF TGTGCCAGCAGTCAGGCAGATACGCAGTATTTT . TRBJ2-3 TRBV6-5 .
CASSRSGQGGAEAFF TGTGCCAGCAGCCGATCTGGACAGGGGGGGGCTGAAGCTTTCTTT . TRBJ1-1 TRBV7-2 TRBD1
CASSAGTSGRVYNEQFF TGTGCCAGCAGTGCAGGGACTAGCGGGAGGGTGTACAATGAGCAGTTCTTC . TRBJ2-1 TRBV6-1 TRBD2
CASSENGRVYEQYF TGTGCCAGCAGTGAAAACGGCAGGGTCTACGAGCAGTACTTC once TRBJ2-7 TRBV25-1 .
CASSLYRVANQPQHF TGTGCCAGCAGTTTATACAGGGTCGCCAATCAGCCCCAGCATTTT . TRBJ1-5 TRBV28 .
CASSTTGGNTGELFF TGTGCCAGCAGTACTACAGGGGGCAACACCGGGGAGCTGTTTTTT . TRBJ2-2 TRBV7-9 TRBD1
CSSTRDREPQHF TGTTCCAGCACTCGGGACAGGGAACCCCAGCATTTT . TRBJ1-5 TRBV7-9 TRBD1
CASSPGPTGNGKDTQYF TGTGCCAGCAGCCCCGGGCCGACAGGGAACGGCAAAGATACGCAGTATTTT . TRBJ2-3 TRBV11-3 TRBD1
CASSPITSGRWSDTQYF TGCGCCAGCAGCCCAATAACTAGCGGGAGGTGGTCAGATACGCAGTATTTT . TRBJ2-3 TRBV4-1 TRBD2
CASSLQVEAGNTIYF TGTGCCAGCAGCTTACAGGTCGAAGCTGGAAACACCATATATTTT . TRBJ1-3 TRBV9 .
CASSPPDISTDTQYF TGTGCCAGCTCACCACCGGACATCAGCACAGATACGCAGTATTTT . TRBJ2-3 TRBV18 .
CASSVVPFRDEQFF TGTGCCAGCAGCGTAGTTCCGTTCCGGGATGAGCAGTTCTTC few TRBJ2-1 TRBV9 .
CASSIFRGIYNEQFF TGTGCCAGTAGTATATTTAGGGGGATCTACAATGAGCAGTTCTTC once TRBJ2-1 TRBV19 .
CASSLDYRGVEAFF TGTGCCAGCAGTTTAGATTACAGGGGTGTTGAAGCTTTCTTT few TRBJ1-1 TRBV27 TRBD1
CASSFPGLAGRETQYF TGTGCCAGCAGTTTCCCGGGACTAGCGGGTCGAGAGACCCAGTACTTC . TRBJ2-5 TRBV6-5 TRBD2
CASGFRDEQFF TGTGCTAGTGGTTTTCGCGATGAGCAGTTCTTC . TRBJ2-1 TRBV12-5 .
CASSMRRGRAGTDTQYF TGTGCCAGTAGTATGAGGCGCGGGAGGGCTGGCACAGATACGCAGTATTTT once TRBJ2-3 TRBV19 TRBD2
CASSLRPGLAGETQYF TGTGCCAGCAGCTTACGACCGGGACTAGCGGGAGAGACCCAGTACTTC . TRBJ2-5 TRBV7-2 TRBD2
CASSGDWGSAENYEQYF TGCGCCAGCAGTGGGGACTGGGGGAGCGCCGAAAATTACGAGCAGTACTTC . TRBJ2-7 TRBV4-3 .